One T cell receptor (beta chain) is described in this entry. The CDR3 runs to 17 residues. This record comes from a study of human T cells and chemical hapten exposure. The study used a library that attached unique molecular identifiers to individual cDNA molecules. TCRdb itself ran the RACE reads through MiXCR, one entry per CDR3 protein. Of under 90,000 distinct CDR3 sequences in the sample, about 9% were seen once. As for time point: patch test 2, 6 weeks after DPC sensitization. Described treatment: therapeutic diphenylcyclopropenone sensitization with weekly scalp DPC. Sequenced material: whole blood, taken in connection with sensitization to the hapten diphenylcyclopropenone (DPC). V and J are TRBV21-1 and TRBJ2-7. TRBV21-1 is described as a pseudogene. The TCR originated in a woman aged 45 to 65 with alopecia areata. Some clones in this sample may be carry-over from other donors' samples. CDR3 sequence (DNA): TGTGCCAGCAGCAAAAGCCTTCAGGCTACCAGCTCCTACGAGCAGTACTTC. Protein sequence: CASSKSLQATSSYEQYF.